The T cell receptor (beta chain) described here comes from a study of technical replicates of blood from several donors. Sequenced by immunoSEQ multiplex PCR; TCRdb stores in-frame clones only, minus some. Of approximately 87,000 clones in the sample, about 91% were seen once. This clone was seen only a few times. This TCR was recovered from a human donor in good health. Some clones in this sample may be carry-over from other donors' samples. Material: T cells isolated from PBMCs.

The CDR3 sequence is CASSTRTGEDTGELFF. The CDR3 DNA sequence: TGTGCCAGCAGCACCCGGACAGGGGAGGACACCGGGGAGCTGTTTTTT. This rearrangement joins TRBV11-3 to TRBJ2-2; 9 bases fit TRBD1. The germline CDR1 and CDR2 sequences are SGHNT and YENEEA. The V gene end was trimmed by 5 bases and the J gene end by 3 bases; junction bases not matched to a gene: 7. This CDR3 has 16 residues.